This TCR beta chain was observed in a study of chemoradiotherapy in HPV16-positive cancers. Study-level background: Candidate HPV-specific clones and shared TCR motifs came from a couple of HPV16-positive patients.

Points from the study as a whole: Candidate HPV-specific clones and E7-related TCR motifs grew in tumor during treatment.

The assay was immunoSEQ multiplex PCR, and TCRdb's table has in-frame clones only and misses some. The sample includes under 13,000 clones, under 80% of them seen just once. With regard to this clone: The antigen is not known.

Repeated repertoire sampling spanned the course of chemoradiotherapy. This CDR3 is built from 12 residues. The V and J ends lost 6 bases and 13 bases respectively, with 18 bases between them. Germline CDR1 and CDR2: MDHEN and SYDVKM. The specimen was taken from a patient who underwent chemoradiotherapy. The clonotype was recovered from a human donor with HPV-associated anogenital cancer. The chain recombines TRBV28 with TRBJ1-2, with TRBD1 as a possible D gene (5 bases). The CDR3 nucleotides are TGTGCCAGCAGAAACCCCACAGGCCCGCCCACCTTC. It yields the protein CASRNPTGPPTF.